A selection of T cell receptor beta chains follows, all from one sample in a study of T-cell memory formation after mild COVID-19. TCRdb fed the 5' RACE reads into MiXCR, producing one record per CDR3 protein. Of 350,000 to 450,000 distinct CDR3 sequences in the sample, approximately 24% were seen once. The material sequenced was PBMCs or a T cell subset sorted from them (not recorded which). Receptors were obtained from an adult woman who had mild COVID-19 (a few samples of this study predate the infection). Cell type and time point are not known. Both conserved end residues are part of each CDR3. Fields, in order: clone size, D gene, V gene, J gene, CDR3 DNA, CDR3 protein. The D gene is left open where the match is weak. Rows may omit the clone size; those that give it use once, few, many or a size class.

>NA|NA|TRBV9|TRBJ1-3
TGTGCCAGCAGCGTAGGGGAGAGCTACTCTGGAAACACCATATATTTT
CASSVGESYSGNTIYF
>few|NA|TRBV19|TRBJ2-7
TGTGCCAGTTGCCCCGAGGCGTGGGCCTACGAGCAGTACTTC
CASCPEAWAYEQYF
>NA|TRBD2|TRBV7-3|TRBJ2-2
TGTGCCAGCAGCCGGGACTACTACACCGGGGAGCTGTTTTTT
CASSRDYYTGELFF
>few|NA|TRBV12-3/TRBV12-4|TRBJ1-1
TGTGCCAGCAGTTTTAGAGGACAGACAATATCCTCAACTGAAGCTTTCTTT
CASSFRGQTISSTEAFF
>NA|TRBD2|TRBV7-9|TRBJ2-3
TGTGCCAGCGAGCGGGAGGGCGTAAGCACAGATACGCAGTATTTT
CASEREGVSTDTQYF
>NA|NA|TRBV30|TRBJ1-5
TGTGCCTGGAGTGTACAGGATCAGCCCCAGCATTTT
CAWSVQDQPQHF
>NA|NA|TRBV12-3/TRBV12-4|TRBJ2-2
TGTGCCAGCAGTTCGTCTTTTAGGGAGCTGTTTTTT
CASSSSFRELFF
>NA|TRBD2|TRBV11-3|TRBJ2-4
TGTGCCAGCAGCCCAGCGGGACCCCAAAACATTCAGTACTTC
CASSPAGPQNIQYF
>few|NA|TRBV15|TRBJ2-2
TGTGCCACCAGCAGAGGGGAGGCGGTGAACACCGGGGAGCTGTTTTTT
CATSRGEAVNTGELFF
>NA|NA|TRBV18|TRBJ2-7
TGTGCCAGCTCACCAGACGTCAGCTCCTACGAGCAGTACTTC
CASSPDVSSYEQYF